This T cell receptor (beta chain) was obtained from a study of T cells after yellow fever vaccination. With 0 bases removed from V and 0 bases from J, the gap between germline ends came to 6 bases. The CDR3 is 14 residues long. Germline CDR1 and CDR2: SGHRS and YFSETQ. This clonotype was seen repeatedly, ten times or more. In TCRdb, the 5' RACE reads were re-called with MiXCR into one record per CDR3 protein. This table holds 300,000 to 400,000 distinct CDR3 sequences, approximately 8% found once. The sample in question was PBMCs, obtained roughly 45 days after the first yellow fever vaccination. The rearrangement uses TRBV5-1 and TRBJ1-2, with unresolved D. The receptor was derived from a man aged 18-30 years who received the YFV17D yellow fever vaccine. This CDR3 is CASSLDRPNYGYTF. CDR3 nucleotides: TGCGCCAGCAGCTTGGATCGCCCTAACTATGGCTACACCTTC.